The 2 T cell receptor beta chains given below trace back to one sample, sequenced in a study of cytomegalovirus exposure and HLA in healthy donors. A multiplex PCR was run with 60 Vbeta primers and 13 Jbeta primers. Sequencing was performed with immunoSEQ multiplex PCR; in TCRdb, only in-frame clones are kept and a portion is missing. The sample has 90,000 to 130,000 clones, about four fifths seen once. Sequencing input: PBMCs. The receptors were sampled from a woman younger than 30 in good health and CMV-seropositive.

V is TRBV18 and J is TRBJ1-1, with D maybe TRBD1 (6 bases). V lost 4 bases, J lost 1 base, and 7 bases lay in between. The CDR3 length is 13 residues. Germline CDR1 is KGHSH and CDR2 is LQKENI. The CDR3 nucleotides read TGTGCCAGCTCACTGGACAGGAACACTGAAGCTTTCTTT. Its protein product is CASSLDRNTEAFF.

V is TRBV10-1 and J is TRBJ1-2; D possibly corresponds to TRBD1 (5 bases). Germline V gene data show CDR1 as WNHNN and CDR2 as SYGVQD (reference sequence). V lost 6 bases to trimming and J lost 6 bases, with 14 bases between them. The CDR3 totals 13 residues. The CDR3 coding sequence is TGCGCCAGCAGCCCAGGGCGAAAGGATGGCTACACCTTC. It is translated as CASSPGRKDGYTF.